This T cell receptor beta chain was sequenced during a study of CD8+CD57+ T cells in acquired aplastic anemia. In the study overall: Quantities of DNA derived from sorted CD4+ and CD8+ cells averaged 3.2 ug. Study-wide points: It was found that nearly 30 CD8+ CDR3 sequences were shared between patients and controls. Between the patient and control groups, CD8+ Simpson's diversity did not differ significantly.

For sequencing, patients were chosen who had shown expansion of CD8+CD57+ cells by flow cytometry. Each patient carried a diagnosis of severe acquired aplastic anemia. Comments on this clonotype: Its target is unknown.

Germline CDR1 SGHTA, CDR2 FQGNSA. The CDR3 sequence is 13 residues long. V was shortened by 4 bases and J by 3 bases, with 6 bases between the two germline ends. Profiles of TCR beta VDJ and CDR3 were generated from a genomic DNA template. TCRdb recomputed calls from the reads with MiXCR, one row per CDR3 protein. The data show about 470,000 distinct CDR3 sequences, roughly 34% seen once. Sequenced sample: sorted CD4+, CD8+, or CD8+CD57+ T cells (not recorded which) from PBMCs. V and J are TRBV7-2 and TRBJ1-4; D is unresolved. The TCR was taken from a human donor with aplastic anemia. The CDR3 sequence is CASSSRANEKLFF. The CDR3 nucleotides read TGTGCCAGCAGCTCTAGAGCTAATGAAAAACTGTTTTTT.